This entry features one T cell receptor beta chain sequence. This CDR3 spans 16 amino acids. Germline lookup yields CDR1 WSHSY and CDR2 SAAADI. Trimming took off 4 bases at V and 2 bases at J, with 18 bases between the two ends. This entry is derived from a study of blood T cell repertoires in COVID-19. About the research overall: The United States, Italy and Spain were the sources of the acute and convalescent COVID-19 samples. Sources were T cells, B-cell-depleted T cells, or PBMCs; the material itself was cDNA or gDNA.

Authors' analysis steps: Counts of nucleated cells, estimated from reference gene primer amplification, were obtained. Profiling relied on immunoSEQ multiplex PCR, and the TCRdb table lists in-frame clones only, not all of them. The V and J calls and clone size come from that table; D and trimming were worked out from the DNA. Among roughly 43,000 clones listed, 86% were seen once. Sequencing was carried out using peripheral blood. The receptor was derived from a man in his fifties or sixties with active COVID-19. The chain is built from TRBV10-2 and TRBJ2-7; weak D call: TRBD1 (6 bases). Written as DNA, the CDR3 is TGCGCCAGCAGTGGGGAATCCAGGGGAATGGCCTACGAGCAGTACTTC. As protein: CASSGESRGMAYEQYF.